The 27 T cell receptor beta chains reported below all come from one sample, sequenced in a study of identical twins. TCRdb reprocessed the 5' RACE reads via MiXCR and lists one record per CDR3 protein. The sample lists about 660,000 distinct CDR3 sequences; 8.5% to 9.5% were seen once. These data also featured in a second study, about yellow fever vaccine responses in identical twins.

Sequencing input: PBMCs. The receptors here all came from a woman aged 18-29 years in good health.

This sequence joins TRBV20-1 and TRBJ2-7; a possible D gene is TRBD2 (5 bases). This CDR3 region has 11 residues. Germline V lookup: CDR1 DFQATT, CDR2 SNEGSKA (reference sequence). V lost 6 bases and J 5 bases, leaving 11 bases between the germline ends. In DNA form, the CDR3 reads TGCAGTGCCCCGGGGTTAGACGAGCAGTACTTC. It codes for CSAPGLDEQYF.

This clonotype showed up many times. The V call is TRBV4-1, the J call TRBJ2-7; 9 positions match TRBD1. J was trimmed by 4 bases and V by 1 base; bases with no gene match: 5. This CDR3 is 15 amino acids long. In germline, CDR1 is MGHRA, CDR2 YSYEKL. CDR3 residues: CASSQVTGTGYEQYF. The CDR3 coding sequence is TGCGCCAGCAGCCAAGTAACCGGGACAGGGTACGAGCAGTACTTC.

The chain uses TRBV20-1 and TRBJ1-2, with 7 bases identical to TRBD1. The CDR3 totals 13 residues. Germline V CDR1 and CDR2: DFQATT, SNEGSKA (reference sequence). The trim removed 6 bases at V and 2 bases at J, leaving 6 bases unmatched. CDR3 coding DNA: TGCAGTGCCCTGTCGACAGGGAACTATGGCTACACCTTC. The encoded protein is CSALSTGNYGYTF.

This chain links TRBV28 with TRBJ2-3, with TRBD2 as a possible D gene (5 bases). The CDR3 has 13 amino acids. Germline assignment: CDR1 MDHEN and CDR2 SYDVKM. V was pared by 7 bases and J by 2 bases, with 10 bases between. The DNA for the CDR3 is TGTGCCAGCATCGAGGGTAACACAGATACGCAGTATTTT. Its protein product is CASIEGNTDTQYF.

This clonotype was seen only a few times. The chain couples TRBV2 to TRBJ2-7; 7 bases are a match to TRBD2. Germline V lookup: CDR1 SNHLY, CDR2 FYNNEI. The CDR3 is made up of 16 amino acids. V trimming: 7 bases; J trimming: 6 bases; junction bases outside the gene matches: 18. The CDR3 loop reads CASKNHPLAGAVEQYF. CDR3 in DNA: TGTGCCAGCAAGAACCACCCCCTTGCGGGAGCGGTCGAGCAGTACTTC.

This clonotype was seen many times. This chain connects TRBV5-1 to TRBJ2-4, with D possibly being TRBD1 or TRBD2 (5 bases each). The germline V gene encodes CDR1 SGHRS and CDR2 YFSETQ. The V gene lost 1 base and the J gene lost 8 bases, with 16 bases spanning the gap. The CDR3 runs to 15 residues. CDR3 loop: CASSLTVGAGDIQYF. The DNA of the CDR3 is TGCGCCAGCAGCTTGACGGTAGGGGCCGGGGACATTCAGTACTTC.

This clonotype was observed at least ten times. This chain joins TRBV12-3 or TRBV12-4 and TRBJ2-5; 9 bases are a match to TRBD1. This CDR3 is built from 15 residues. The junction had 7 bases not matched to a gene; V was cut back by 6 bases and J by 2 bases. Written as DNA, the CDR3 is TGTGCCAGCAGCCCCGGGACAGGGACGCAAGAGACCCAGTACTTC. Amino acids: CASSPGTGTQETQYF.

At least ten counts were recorded for this clonotype. This chain connects TRBV6-6 to TRBJ1-4; D uncertain. This CDR3 is 11 amino acids long. The V end was cut by 6 bases, the J end by 8 bases, with 7 bases between. Germline CDR1 reads MNHNY; CDR2 reads SVGAGI (reference sequence). The DNA for the CDR3 is TGTGCCAGCAGAGTGGTCGAAAAACTGTTTTTT. As protein: CASRVVEKLFF.

The chain has TRBV11-2 and TRBJ2-1, with 11 bases matching TRBD2. After removal of 11 bases from V and 2 bases from J, the junction contained 8 bases not matched to a gene. This CDR3 region has 15 residues. Germline lookup yields CDR1 SGHAT and CDR2 FQNNGV. CDR3 bases: TGTGCCTCGGTTCTAGCGGGAGGCCCCTACAATGAGCAGTTCTTC. Protein: CASVLAGGPYNEQFF.

A remark on this clonotype: At one end, the junction sequence differs from germline, possibly due to a read error. The chain recombines TRBV28 with TRBJ2-1; D possibly uses TRBD1 or TRBD2 (6 bases each). The germline gives CDR1 MDHEN, CDR2 SYDVKM. The CDR3 loop spans 16 amino acids. The CDR3 nucleotides read TGTGCCAGCAGTGGGGGGCCGGATAGCTCCTACAATGAGCACTTCTTC. Translating gives CASSGGPDSSYNEHFF.

In DNA, the CDR3 is TGTGCCAGCAGTCCCCTAGGACTAGCGGGAGGGGCGAATGAGCAGTTCTTC. Encoded protein: CASSPLGLAGGANEQFF. The V and J genes are TRBV28 and TRBJ2-1; 15 bases line up with TRBD2. The CDR3 is made up of 17 amino acids. The V and J ends lost 5 bases and 7 bases, in that order; junction bases with no gene match: 9. Germline V gene lookup returns CDR1 MDHEN and CDR2 SYDVKM.

The genes are TRBV19 and TRBJ2-1; D may be TRBD1 (6 bases). From germline, CDR1 is LNHDA and CDR2 SQIVND (reference sequence). The CDR3 runs to 13 residues. V lost 5 bases and J lost 12, with 17 bases in between. CDR3 in DNA: TGTGCCAGTAGTCCCCGGCCCGGGACATCGCAGTTCTTC. Its protein is CASSPRPGTSQFF.

There are many counts of this clonotype. The gene calls are TRBV5-6 and TRBJ2-7, with D unclear. V shed 1 base and J shed 6 bases, with 8 bases lying between them. The germline CDR1 and CDR2 sequences are SGHDT and YYEEEE. The CDR3 is 12 residues long. The DNA of the CDR3 is TGTGCCAGCAGCTTGTCAGGTTTCGAGCAGTACTTC. It codes for CASSLSGFEQYF. Full variable domain (rest looked up from reference TRBV5-6 and TRBJ2-7): DAGVTQSPTHLIKTRGQQVTLRCSPKSGHDTVSWYQQALGQGPQFIFQYYEEEERQRGNFPDRFSGHQFPNYSSELNVNALLLGDSALYLCASSLSGFEQYFGPGTRLTVT.

The V gene is TRBV7-3, the J gene TRBJ2-3; tentative D call: TRBD1 (6 bases). Per germline, CDR1 SGHTA and CDR2 FQGTGA. The CDR3 totals 13 residues. Trimming shortened V by 6 bases and J by 4 bases, and 11 bases separated the two germline ends. The CDR3, as DNA: TGTGCCAGCAGTTCAGGGGTGTCAGATACGCAGTATTTT. The encoded protein is CASSSGVSDTQYF.

The table lists this clonotype with a few counts. This chain uses TRBV10-1 with TRBJ2-2; D possibly corresponds to TRBD1 (5 bases). The germline gives CDR1 WNHNN, CDR2 SYGVQD (reference sequence). The V end was cut by 3 bases, the J end by 7 bases, with 9 bases between. This CDR3 is 13 amino acids long. The CDR3 here is CASSDWGHGELFF. The CDR3, as DNA: TGCGCCAGCAGTGATTGGGGCCACGGGGAGCTGTTTTTT.

This clonotype showed up many times. The V gene is TRBV15, the J gene TRBJ1-6; tentative D call: TRBD1 (6 bases). V gave up 5 bases and J gave up 0 bases, with 8 bases separating them. The CDR3 extends over 15 amino acids. Germline V gene sequence: CDR1 LNHNV, CDR2 YYDKDF (reference sequence). The CDR3 here is CATSGQSSYNSPLHF. The CDR3 DNA reads as TGTGCCACCAGCGGACAGAGCTCCTATAATTCACCCCTCCACTTT.

The table lists this clonotype with a few counts. It is likely a read error, because the conserved phenylalanine at the end of the CDR3 is missing. The V gene is TRBV6-1, the J gene TRBJ1-6, with D unresolved. The CDR3 is made up of 15 amino acids. The V end was cut by 0 bases, the J end by 11 bases, with 14 bases between. Germline-derived CDR1 and CDR2 are MNHNS and SASEGT. The CDR3 spells CASSEAGRGGTPLHL. The DNA for the CDR3 is TGTGCCAGCAGTGAAGCGGGCCGGGGAGGTACACCCCTCCACCTT.

This clonotype was found many times. The chain combines TRBV6-2 or TRBV6-3 with TRBJ2-1; TRBD2 matches 7 bases. This CDR3 comprises 16 residues. V shed 2 bases, J shed 8 bases, and the junction held 12 bases outside the gene matches. From germline, CDR1 is MNHEY and CDR2 SVGEGT. CDR3 nucleotides: TGTGCCAGCAGTTACCCCTCCGGCGGGAGTCGGTATGAGCAGTTCTTC. Its translation: CASSYPSGGSRYEQFF.

In this sample, this clonotype turned up a few times. The chain joins TRBV12-5 to TRBJ2-1; D possibly matches TRBD1 or TRBD2 (7 bases each). The germline gives CDR1 LGHNT, CDR2 FRNRAP. The CDR3 sequence is 15 residues long. Trimming removed 1 base from V and 8 bases from J, with 15 bases in between. In DNA form, the CDR3 reads TGTGCTAGTGGTTTGGGCGACAGGGAGGGCGATGAGCAGTTCTTC. This translates into CASGLGDREGDEQFF.

This clonotype was counted at least ten times. The chain uses TRBV29-1 and TRBJ2-1; tentatively, D is TRBD2 (6 bases). Germline loops: CDR1 SQVTM, CDR2 ANQGSEA. The CDR3 is 13 amino acids. V gave up 3 bases and J gave up 4 bases, with 10 bases separating them. CDR3 loop: CSVDGGAYNEQFF. DNA for the CDR3: TGCAGCGTTGATGGCGGGGCTTACAATGAGCAGTTCTTC.

The chain recombines TRBV12-3 or TRBV12-4 with TRBJ2-2; a weak D match, TRBD1 (5 bases). The CDR3 totals 14 residues. Trimming shortened V by 2 bases and J by 4 bases, and 8 bases separated the two germline ends. CDR3 bases: TGTGCCAGCAGTTTACGACAGTCCACCGGGGAGCTGTTTTTT. Its protein product is CASSLRQSTGELFF.

This clonotype was counted at least ten times. A junction end diverges from the germline sequence, so it may reflect a read error. This CDR3 reads CASSQEERQSPGNF. The CDR3 DNA sequence: TGTGCCAGCAGCCAAGAGGAGAGACAGTCTCCGGGGAACTTC. The chain joins TRBV4-2 to TRBJ2-4, with D tentatively TRBD1 or TRBD2 (5 bases each). CDR1 and CDR2 from the germline V gene are LGHNA and YNFKEQ. The CDR3 extends over 14 amino acids.

The chain recombines TRBV4-2 with TRBJ2-1; 10 positions agree with TRBD2. Germline V gives CDR1 LGHNA, CDR2 YNFKEQ. The CDR3 is 16 amino acids. After removal of 3 bases from V and 6 bases from J, the junction contained 8 bases not matched to a gene. DNA of the CDR3: TGTGCCAGCAGCCAGGTAGCGGGGGGATTATTCAATGAGCAGTTCTTC. Its protein product is CASSQVAGGLFNEQFF.

This clonotype came up many times. The chain carries TRBV6-5 and TRBJ2-3; D unclear. The CDR3 consists of 13 residues. V lost 2 bases to trimming and J lost 3 bases, with 6 bases between them. CDR1 and CDR2 from the germline V gene are MNHEY and SVGAGI. The CDR3 DNA reads as TGTGCCAGCAGTTACGGCGGAACAGATACGCAGTATTTT. Its protein is CASSYGGTDTQYF.

This clonotype was counted only a few times. V and J are TRBV20-1 and TRBJ2-1; D may be TRBD2 (6 bases). Germline CDR1 is DFQATT and CDR2 is SNEGSKA (reference sequence). V was pared by 0 bases and J by 2 bases, with 26 bases between. The CDR3 is made up of 20 amino acids. The CDR3 sequence: CSARDQGETSPTQTYNEQFF. CDR3 coding DNA: TGCAGTGCTAGAGATCAAGGGGAAACTAGCCCGACCCAAACCTACAATGAGCAGTTCTTC.

The V and J genes are TRBV12-3 or TRBV12-4 and TRBJ2-5, with 7 bases aligning to TRBD1. This CDR3 region has 16 residues. V was pared by 7 bases and J by 5 bases, with 16 bases of the junction left unmatched. CDR3 nucleotide sequence: TGTGCCAGCACCCTTCTGACAGGGCGGCTAGGGGAGACCCAGTACTTC. Translation: CASTLLTGRLGETQYF.

This clonotype was seen a few times. The chain uses TRBV6-5 and TRBJ2-7; D not certain. V was pared by 7 bases and J by 3 bases, with 10 bases between. Germline loops: CDR1 MNHEY, CDR2 SVGAGI. This CDR3 has 12 amino acids. The CDR3 sequence is CASTNPGYEQYF. The CDR3 DNA follows: TGTGCCAGCACCAACCCGGGCTACGAGCAGTACTTC.